The clone carrying this T cell receptor (beta chain) showed up just a few times. Its antigen remains unidentified. The data were taken from a study of blood T cells in healthy people across ages. Broader study findings: Older individuals had lower TCR beta diversity per million T cells (the decline was roughly linear). Investigators viewed diversity estimates from one million T cells as underestimates, the study reported.

The CDR3 extends over 12 amino acids. V shed 6 bases and J 7 bases; nucleotides not matched to a gene: 2. Looked up from germline, CDR1 is DFQATT and CDR2 is SNEGSKA (reference sequence). The second PCR ran roughly 7 to 12 cycles with a sample-barcoded 5' primer and J-beta primers. TCRdb re-derived calls from the 5' RACE reads in MiXCR, one entry per CDR3 protein. The sample lists about 1.4 million distinct CDR3 sequences, approximately 60% occurring once. Each donor supplied roughly 9 milliliters of peripheral blood. Sequencing was carried out using blood. The chain carries TRBV20-1 and TRBJ1-6; TRBD1 aligns across 8 bases. The receptor was derived from a man younger than 30 in good health. The CDR3: CSATGGNSPLHF. The CDR3 nucleotides read TGCAGTGCCACAGGGGGAAATTCACCCCTCCACTTT.